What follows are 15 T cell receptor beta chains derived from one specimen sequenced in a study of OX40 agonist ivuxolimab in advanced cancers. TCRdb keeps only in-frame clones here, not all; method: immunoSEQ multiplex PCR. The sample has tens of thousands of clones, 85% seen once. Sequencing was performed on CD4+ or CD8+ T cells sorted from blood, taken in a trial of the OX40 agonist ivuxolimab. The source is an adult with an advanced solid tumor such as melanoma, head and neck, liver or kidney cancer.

CDR3 nucleotides: TGTGCCAGTAGTACGCGGGGGGGTTACAATGAGCAGTTCTTC. This sequence encodes CASSTRGGYNEQFF. The chain carries TRBV19 and TRBJ2-1; 9 bases map to TRBD2. The V and J ends lost 4 bases and 4 bases, in that order; junction bases with no gene match: 2. This CDR3 is built from 14 residues. Germline-derived CDR1 and CDR2 are LNHDA and SQIVND (reference sequence).

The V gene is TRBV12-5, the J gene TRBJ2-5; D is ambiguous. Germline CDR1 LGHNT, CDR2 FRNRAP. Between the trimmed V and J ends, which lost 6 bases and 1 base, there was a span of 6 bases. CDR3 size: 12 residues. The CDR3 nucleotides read TGTGCTAGTGGCCCACGCCAAGAGACCCAGTACTTC. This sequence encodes CASGPRQETQYF. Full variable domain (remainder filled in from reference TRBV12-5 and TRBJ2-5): DARVTQTPRHKVTEMGQEVTMRCQPILGHNTVFWYRQTMMQGLELLAYFRNRAPLDDSGMPKDRFSAEMPDATLATLKIQPSEPRDSAVYFCASGPRQETQYFGPGTRLLVL.

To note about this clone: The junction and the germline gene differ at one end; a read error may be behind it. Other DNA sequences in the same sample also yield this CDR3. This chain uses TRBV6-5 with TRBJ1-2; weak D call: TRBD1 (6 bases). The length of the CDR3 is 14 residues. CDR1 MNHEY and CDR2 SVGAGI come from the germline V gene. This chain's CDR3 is CASSYGGLNYGYTF. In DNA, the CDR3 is TGTGCCAGCAGTTACGGGGGGCTTAACTACGGCTACACCTTC.

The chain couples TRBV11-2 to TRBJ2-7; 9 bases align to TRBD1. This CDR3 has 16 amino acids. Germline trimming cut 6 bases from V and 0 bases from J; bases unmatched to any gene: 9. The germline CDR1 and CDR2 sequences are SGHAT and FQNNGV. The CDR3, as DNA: TGTGCCAGCAGACCGATTACAGGGGGCATCTCCTACGAGCAGTACTTC. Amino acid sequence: CASRPITGGISYEQYF.

CDR3 coding DNA: TGTGCCAGCAGCTTGGCCAAGACCGGGACAGGGGGCCACGAGCAGTACTTC. It yields the protein CASSLAKTGTGGHEQYF. V and J are TRBV5-4 and TRBJ2-5; 12 nucleotides line up with TRBD1. The J call may be wrong; the DNA end is better matched by TRBJ2-7. The germline gives CDR1 SGHNT, CDR2 YYREEE (reference sequence). This CDR3 is 17 amino acids long.

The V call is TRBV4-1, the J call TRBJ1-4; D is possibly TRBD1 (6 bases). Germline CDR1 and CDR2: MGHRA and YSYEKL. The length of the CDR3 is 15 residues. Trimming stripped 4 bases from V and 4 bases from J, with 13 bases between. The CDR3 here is CASSPDRVNNEKLFF. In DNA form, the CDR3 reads TGCGCCAGCAGCCCGGACAGAGTAAATAATGAAAAACTGTTTTTT.

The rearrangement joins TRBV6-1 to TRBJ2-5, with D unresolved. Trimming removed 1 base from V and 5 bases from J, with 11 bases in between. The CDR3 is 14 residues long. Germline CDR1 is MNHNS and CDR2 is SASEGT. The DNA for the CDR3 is TGTGCCAGCAGTGAAGTTCCTGGTTCGGAGACCCAGTACTTC. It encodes CASSEVPGSETQYF.

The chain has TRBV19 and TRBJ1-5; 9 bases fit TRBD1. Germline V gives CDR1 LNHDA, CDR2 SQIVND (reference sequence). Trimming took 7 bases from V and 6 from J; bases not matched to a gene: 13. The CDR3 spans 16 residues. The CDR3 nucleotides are TGTGCCAGTAAGGAGGGACAGGGACAATTGAGTCAGCCCCAGCATTTT. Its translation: CASKEGQGQLSQPQHF.

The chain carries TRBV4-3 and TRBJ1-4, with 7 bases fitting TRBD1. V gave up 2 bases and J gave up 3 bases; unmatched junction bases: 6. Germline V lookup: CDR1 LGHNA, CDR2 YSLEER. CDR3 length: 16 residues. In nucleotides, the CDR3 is TGCGCCAGCAGCCAACTGAGGGGGCAGGCTAATGAAAAACTGTTTTTT. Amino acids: CASSQLRGQANEKLFF.

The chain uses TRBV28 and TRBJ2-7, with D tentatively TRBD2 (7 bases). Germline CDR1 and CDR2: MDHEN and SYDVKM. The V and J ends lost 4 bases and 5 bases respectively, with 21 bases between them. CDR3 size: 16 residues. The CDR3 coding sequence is TGTGCCAGCAGTTCCCCCAGGGGCGGGGGCCTCCACGAGCAGTACTTC. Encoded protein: CASSSPRGGGLHEQYF.

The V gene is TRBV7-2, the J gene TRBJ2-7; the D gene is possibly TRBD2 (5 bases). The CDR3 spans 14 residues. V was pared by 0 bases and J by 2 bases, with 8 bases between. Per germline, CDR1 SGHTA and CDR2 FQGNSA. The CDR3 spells CASSLARTAYEQYF. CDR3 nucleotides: TGTGCCAGCAGCTTAGCTCGGACTGCCTACGAGCAGTACTTC.

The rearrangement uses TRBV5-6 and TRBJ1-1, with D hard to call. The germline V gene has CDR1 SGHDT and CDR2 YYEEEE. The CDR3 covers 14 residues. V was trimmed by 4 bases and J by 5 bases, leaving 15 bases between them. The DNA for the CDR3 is TGTGCCAGCAGCCTTGACAAGACGAGGACTGAAGCTTTCTTT. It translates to CASSLDKTRTEAFF.

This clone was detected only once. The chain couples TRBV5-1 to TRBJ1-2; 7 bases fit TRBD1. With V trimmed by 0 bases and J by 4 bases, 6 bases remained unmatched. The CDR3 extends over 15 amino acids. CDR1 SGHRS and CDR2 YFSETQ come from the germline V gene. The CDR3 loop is CASSLVGGDAYGYTF. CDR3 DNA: TGCGCCAGCAGCTTGGTAGGGGGCGACGCCTATGGCTACACCTTC.

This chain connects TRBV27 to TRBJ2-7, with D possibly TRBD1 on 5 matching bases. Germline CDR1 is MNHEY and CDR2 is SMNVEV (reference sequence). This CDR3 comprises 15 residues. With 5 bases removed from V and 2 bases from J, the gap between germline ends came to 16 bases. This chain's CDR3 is CASSPLGAIPYEQYF. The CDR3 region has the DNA TGTGCCAGCAGTCCCCTTGGGGCGATACCCTACGAGCAGTACTTC.

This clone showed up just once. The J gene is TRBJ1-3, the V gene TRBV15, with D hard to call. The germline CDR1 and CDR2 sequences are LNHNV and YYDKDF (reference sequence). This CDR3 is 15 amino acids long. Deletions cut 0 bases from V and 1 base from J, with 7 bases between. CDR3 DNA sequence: TGTGCCACCAGCAGAGATCAAGGGTCTGGAAACACCATATATTTT. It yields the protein CATSRDQGSGNTIYF.